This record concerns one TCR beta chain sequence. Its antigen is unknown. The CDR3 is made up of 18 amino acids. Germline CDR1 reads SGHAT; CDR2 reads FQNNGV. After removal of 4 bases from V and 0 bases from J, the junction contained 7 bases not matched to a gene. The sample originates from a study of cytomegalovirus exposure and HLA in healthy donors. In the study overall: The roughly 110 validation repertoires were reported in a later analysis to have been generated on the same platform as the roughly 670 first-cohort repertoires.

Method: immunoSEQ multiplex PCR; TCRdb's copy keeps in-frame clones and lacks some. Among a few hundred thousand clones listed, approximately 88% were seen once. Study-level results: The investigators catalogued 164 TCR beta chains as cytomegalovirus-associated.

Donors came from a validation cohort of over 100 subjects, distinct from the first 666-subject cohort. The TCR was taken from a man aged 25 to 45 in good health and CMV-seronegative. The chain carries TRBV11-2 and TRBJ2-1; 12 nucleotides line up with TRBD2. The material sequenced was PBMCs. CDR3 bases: TGTGCCAGCAGCTCCACTAGCGGGGGGTCCCGCTCCTACAATGAGCAGTTCTTC. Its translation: CASSSTSGGSRSYNEQFF.